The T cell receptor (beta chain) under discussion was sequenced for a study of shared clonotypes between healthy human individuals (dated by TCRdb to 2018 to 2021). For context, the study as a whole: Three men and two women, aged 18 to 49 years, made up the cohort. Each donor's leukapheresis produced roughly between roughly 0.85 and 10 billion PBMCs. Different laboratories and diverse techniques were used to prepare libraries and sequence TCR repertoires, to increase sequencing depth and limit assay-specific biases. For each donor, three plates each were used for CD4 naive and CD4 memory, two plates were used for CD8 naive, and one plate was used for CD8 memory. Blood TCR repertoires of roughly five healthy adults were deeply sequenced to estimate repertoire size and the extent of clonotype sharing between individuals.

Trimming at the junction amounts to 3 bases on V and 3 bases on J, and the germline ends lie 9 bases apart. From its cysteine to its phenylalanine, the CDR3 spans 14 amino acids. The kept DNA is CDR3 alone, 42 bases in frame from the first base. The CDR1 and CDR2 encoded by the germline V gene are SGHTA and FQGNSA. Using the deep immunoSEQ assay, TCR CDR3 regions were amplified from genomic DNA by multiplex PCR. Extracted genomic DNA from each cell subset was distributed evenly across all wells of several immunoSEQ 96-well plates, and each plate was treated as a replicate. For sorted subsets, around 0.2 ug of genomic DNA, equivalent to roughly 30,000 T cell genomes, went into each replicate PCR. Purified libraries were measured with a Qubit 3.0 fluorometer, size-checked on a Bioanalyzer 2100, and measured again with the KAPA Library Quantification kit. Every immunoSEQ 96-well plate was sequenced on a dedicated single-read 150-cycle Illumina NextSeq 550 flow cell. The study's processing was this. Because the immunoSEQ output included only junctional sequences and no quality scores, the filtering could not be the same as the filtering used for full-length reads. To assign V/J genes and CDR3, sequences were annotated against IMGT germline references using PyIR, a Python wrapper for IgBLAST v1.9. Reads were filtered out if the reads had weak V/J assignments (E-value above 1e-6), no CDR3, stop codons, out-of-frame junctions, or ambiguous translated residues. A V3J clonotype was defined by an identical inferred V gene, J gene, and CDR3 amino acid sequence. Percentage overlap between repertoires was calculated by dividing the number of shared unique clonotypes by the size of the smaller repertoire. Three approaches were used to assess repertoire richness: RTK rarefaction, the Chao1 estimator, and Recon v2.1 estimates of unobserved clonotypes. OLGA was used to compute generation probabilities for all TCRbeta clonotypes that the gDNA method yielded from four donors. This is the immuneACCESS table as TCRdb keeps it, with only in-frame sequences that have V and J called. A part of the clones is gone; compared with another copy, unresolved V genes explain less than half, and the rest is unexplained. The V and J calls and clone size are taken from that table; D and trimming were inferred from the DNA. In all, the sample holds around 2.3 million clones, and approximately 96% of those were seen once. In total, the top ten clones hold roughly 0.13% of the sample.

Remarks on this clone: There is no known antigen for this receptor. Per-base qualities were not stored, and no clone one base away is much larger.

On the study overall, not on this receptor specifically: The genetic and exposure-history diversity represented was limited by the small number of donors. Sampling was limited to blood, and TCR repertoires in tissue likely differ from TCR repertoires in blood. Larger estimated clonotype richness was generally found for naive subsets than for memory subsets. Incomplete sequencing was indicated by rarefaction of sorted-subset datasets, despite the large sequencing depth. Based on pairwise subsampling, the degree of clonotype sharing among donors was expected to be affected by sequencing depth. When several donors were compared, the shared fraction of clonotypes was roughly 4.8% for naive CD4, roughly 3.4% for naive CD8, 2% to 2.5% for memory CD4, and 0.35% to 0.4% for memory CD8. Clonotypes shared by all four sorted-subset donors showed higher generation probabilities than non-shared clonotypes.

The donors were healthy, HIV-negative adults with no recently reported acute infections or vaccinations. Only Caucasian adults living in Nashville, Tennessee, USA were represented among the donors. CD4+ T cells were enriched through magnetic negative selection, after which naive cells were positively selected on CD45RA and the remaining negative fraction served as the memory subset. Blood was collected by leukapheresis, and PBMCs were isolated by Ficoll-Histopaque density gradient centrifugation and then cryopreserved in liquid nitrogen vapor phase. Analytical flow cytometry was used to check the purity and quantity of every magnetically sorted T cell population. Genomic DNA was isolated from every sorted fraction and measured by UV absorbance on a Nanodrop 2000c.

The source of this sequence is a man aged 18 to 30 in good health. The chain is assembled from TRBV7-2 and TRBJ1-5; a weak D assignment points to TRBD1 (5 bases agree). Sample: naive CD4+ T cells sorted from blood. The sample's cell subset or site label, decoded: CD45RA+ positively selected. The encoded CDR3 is CASSFSGLNQPQHF. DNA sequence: TGTGCCAGCAGCTTTTCAGGGCTCAATCAGCCCCAGCATTTT.